This T cell receptor beta chain is from a study of shared T cell receptors in the human thymus (dated by TCRdb to 2020 to 2022). With regard to the full study: The study examined how self-reactive, shared T-cell receptor alpha chains are generated in the human thymus.

Reading from cysteine to phenylalanine, the CDR3 counts 14 amino acids. Here the CDR3 DNA is all that survives: 42 bases in frame from base 1. V has 6 bases trimmed and J has 6 bases trimmed; junction bases matching no gene number 11. Reading the germline V gene (reference sequence) gives CDR1 MNHNY and CDR2 SVGAGI. A remark on this clone: Its antigen target is currently unknown. One base away there is no much larger clone; base qualities are not given.

Receptor libraries were prepared by the immunoSEQ multiplex PCR assay. As stored in TCRdb, this immuneACCESS dataset retains in-frame rearrangements with V and J assigned. A fraction of the clones does not appear; measured against another copy, unresolved V genes explain less than half of the discrepancy, and the remainder lacks a known reason. The sample table lists under 850,000 clones, 85% to 90% of them with a count of one. The ten largest clonotypes hold over 0.008% of the sample. These data were also filed under a second study, of human thymus T cells. As the second paper documents: In Finland, the donors were immunologically healthy infants who were having open corrective cardiac surgery for congenital heart defects. The thymus tissue came from surgical resects taken out during corrective cardiac surgery. Usage of V and J gene segments appeared to be biased in both the thymic and the peripheral blood repertoires. Highly overlapping thymic TCR repertoires among unrelated individuals were reported in the related research. The study used 7 to 9 infant thymus samples plus four related peripheral blood samples to characterize TCR alpha and beta repertoires. The infant donors were roughly 7 to 244 days old, and the cohort included five to seven males and two females. Thymocytes were mechanically released from the tissue and were stored as pellets of 10-30 million cells at -70 degrees C. A QIAsymphony instrument was used to extract genomic DNA from frozen cell pellets. The immunoSEQ multiplex PCR assay was used to amplify the TCRB and TCRAD loci from a standardized quantity of quality-controlled genomic DNA. The amplicons spanned the V(D)J region and were long enough to cover the CDR3 and allow V and J genes to be identified. The amplicons were sequenced on an Illumina platform via the commercial immunoSEQ service. Corrections for primer bias and sequencing errors followed previously described methods, while TCRAD and TCRB definitions were based on the IMGT database. immunoSEQ Analyzer 3.0 and VDJTools were used for repertoire analysis, which covered basic statistics, V/J segment usage, diversity estimates, rarefaction and pairwise overlap. Chao1, ChaoE, Efron-Thisted, Shannon and inverse Simpson indices were used to estimate diversity, which was also estimated on datasets down-sampled to the smallest sample. Repertoire overlap was assessed by strict matching of CDR3 nucleotide sequence, V gene and J gene, and clustering was done by Jaccard-based multidimensional scaling. Thymus samples yielded on average approximately 860,000 unique TCRB clonotypes, compared with 65,000 to 100,000 from blood samples.

This TCR came from a boy under three years old with a congenital heart defect. Donor details come from another sample of the same person, matched by shared clones. The sequence is built from TRBV6-6 and TRBJ2-7, and 7 junction bases match TRBD2. The sample taken for sequencing was thymocytes. The CDR3 region reads CASRADKGGVEQYF. The DNA reads TGTGCCAGCAGGGCCGACAAGGGAGGGGTCGAGCAGTACTTC.